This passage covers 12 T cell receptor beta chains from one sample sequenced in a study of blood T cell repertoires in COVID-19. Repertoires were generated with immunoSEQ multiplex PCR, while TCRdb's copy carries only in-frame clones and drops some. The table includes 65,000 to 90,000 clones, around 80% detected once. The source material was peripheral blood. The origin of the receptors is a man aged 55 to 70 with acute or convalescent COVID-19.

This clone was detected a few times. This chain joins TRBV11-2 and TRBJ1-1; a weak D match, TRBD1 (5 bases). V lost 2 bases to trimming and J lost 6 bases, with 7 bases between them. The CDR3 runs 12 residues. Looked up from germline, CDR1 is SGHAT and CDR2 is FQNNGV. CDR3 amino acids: CASSLRQPEAFF. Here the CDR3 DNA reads TGTGCCAGCAGCTTAAGACAGCCTGAAGCTTTCTTT.

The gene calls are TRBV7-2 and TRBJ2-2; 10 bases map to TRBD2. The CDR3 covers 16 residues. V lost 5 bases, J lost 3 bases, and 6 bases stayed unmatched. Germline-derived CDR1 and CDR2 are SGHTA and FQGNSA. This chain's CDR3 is CASSLGLAADTGELFF. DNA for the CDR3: TGTGCCAGCAGCCTTGGACTAGCGGCAGACACCGGGGAGCTGTTTTTT.

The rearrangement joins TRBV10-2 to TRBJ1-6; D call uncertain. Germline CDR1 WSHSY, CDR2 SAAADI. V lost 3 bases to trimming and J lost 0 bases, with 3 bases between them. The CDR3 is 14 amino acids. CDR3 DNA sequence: TGCGCCAGCAGTGACGGCTCCTATAATTCACCCCTCCACTTT. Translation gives CASSDGSYNSPLHF.

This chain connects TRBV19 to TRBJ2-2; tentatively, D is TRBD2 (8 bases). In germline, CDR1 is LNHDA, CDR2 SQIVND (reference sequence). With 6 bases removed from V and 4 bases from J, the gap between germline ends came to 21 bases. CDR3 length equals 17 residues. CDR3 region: CASRDRAPGGSTGELFF. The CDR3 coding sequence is TGTGCCAGTAGAGACAGGGCACCGGGGGGGAGCACCGGGGAGCTGTTTTTT.

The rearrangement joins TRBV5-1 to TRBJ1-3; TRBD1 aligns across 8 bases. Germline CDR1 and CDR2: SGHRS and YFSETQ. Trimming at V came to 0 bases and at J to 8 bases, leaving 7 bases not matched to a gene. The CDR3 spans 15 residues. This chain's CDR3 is CASSLEDRAYDTIYF. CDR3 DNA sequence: TGCGCCAGCAGCTTGGAGGACAGGGCTTACGACACCATATATTTT.

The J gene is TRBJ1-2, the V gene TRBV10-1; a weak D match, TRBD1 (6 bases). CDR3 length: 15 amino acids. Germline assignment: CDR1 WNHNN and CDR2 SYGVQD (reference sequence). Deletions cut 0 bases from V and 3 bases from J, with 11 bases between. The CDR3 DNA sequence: TGCGCCAGCAGTGAGTCGGCAGGGGACCACTATGGCTACACCTTC. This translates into CASSESAGDHYGYTF.

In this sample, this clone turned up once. CDR3 sequence reads: CASSITGGATFF. CDR3 coding DNA: TGTGCCAGCAGTATTACAGGGGGCGCGACTTTCTTT. The chain joins TRBV27 to TRBJ1-1, with 9 bases matching TRBD1. V was pared by 5 bases and J by 12 bases, with 7 bases of the junction left unmatched. Germline-derived CDR1 and CDR2 are MNHEY and SMNVEV (reference sequence). CDR3 size: 12 residues.

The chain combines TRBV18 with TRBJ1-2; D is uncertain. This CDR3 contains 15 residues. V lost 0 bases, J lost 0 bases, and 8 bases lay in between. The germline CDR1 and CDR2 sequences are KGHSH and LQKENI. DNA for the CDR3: TGTGCCAGCTCACCACCCCAGCGTTCTAACTATGGCTACACCTTC. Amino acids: CASSPPQRSNYGYTF.

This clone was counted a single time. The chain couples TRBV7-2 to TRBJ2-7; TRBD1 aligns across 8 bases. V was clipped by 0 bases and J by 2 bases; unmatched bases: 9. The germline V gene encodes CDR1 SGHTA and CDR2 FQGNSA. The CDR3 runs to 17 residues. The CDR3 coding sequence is TGTGCCAGCAGCTTAGCGTTACAGGGGGTAGGAGCCTACGAGCAGTACTTC. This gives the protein CASSLALQGVGAYEQYF.

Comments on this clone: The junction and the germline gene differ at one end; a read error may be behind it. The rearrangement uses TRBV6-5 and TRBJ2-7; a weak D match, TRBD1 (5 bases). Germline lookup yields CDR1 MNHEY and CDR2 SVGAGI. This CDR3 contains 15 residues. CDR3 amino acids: CASSLNSVLAGLYIF. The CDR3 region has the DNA TGTGCCAGCAGTCTCAACTCTGTGCTGGCAGGGCTATATATTTTC.

CDR3 sequence (DNA): TGTGCCAGCAGCTTAGCTTCGGGAGGCTCTGGAAACACCATATATTTT. Residues: CASSLASGGSGNTIYF. The rearrangement links TRBV7-9 to TRBJ1-3, with unresolved D. The CDR3 runs to 16 residues. Per germline, CDR1 SEHNR and CDR2 FQNEAQ (reference sequence). V dropped 0 bases and J dropped 0 bases, with 9 bases sitting between them.

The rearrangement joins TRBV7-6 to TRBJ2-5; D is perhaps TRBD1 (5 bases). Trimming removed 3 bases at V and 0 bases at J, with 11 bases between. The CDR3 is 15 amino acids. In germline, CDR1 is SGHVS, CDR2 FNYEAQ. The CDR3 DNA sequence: TGTGCCAGCAGCTTGATCGGACAAAACCAAGAGACCCAGTACTTC. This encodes CASSLIGQNQETQYF. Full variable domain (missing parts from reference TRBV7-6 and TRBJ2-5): GAGVSQSPRYKVTKRGQDVALRCDPISGHVSLYWYRQALGQGPEFLTYFNYEAQQDKSGLPNDRFSAERPEGSISTLTIQRTEQRDSAMYRCASSLIGQNQETQYFGPGTRLLVL.